The rows below give T cell receptor beta chains drawn from one sample of a study of shared clonotypes between healthy human individuals. Sequencing was performed with immunoSEQ multiplex PCR; in TCRdb, only in-frame clones are kept and a portion is missing. Among approximately 2.3 million clones listed, approximately 93% were seen once. The sample consisted of naive CD4+ T cells from PBMCs. The receptors originated from a man in his late teens or twenties in good health. Some clones in this sample may be carry-over from other donors' samples. The CDR3 runs from the conserved cysteine through the conserved F or W. A D gene is named only where the DNA matches it firmly. A clone size is listed for some rows: how often the clone was seen (once, few, many), or a class if it is expanded.

v_gene,j_gene,d_gene,abundance,CDR3nt,CDR3aa
TRBV18,TRBJ1-2,.,.,TGTGCCAGCTCACCGGCTGTTCAAGGGGCCGGGTATGGCTACACCTTC,CASSPAVQGAGYGYTF
TRBV19,TRBJ2-1,TRBD2,.,TGTGCCAGTAGTCCTAGCGGGAGGTACAATGAGCAGTTCTTC,CASSPSGRYNEQFF
TRBV6-1,TRBJ2-5,.,once,TGTGCCAGCAGTGAAGAGCCTCCCACCTCGTACTTC,CASSEEPPTSYF
TRBV20-1,TRBJ1-1,.,once,TGCAGTGCTAGAGCACGGACTGAAGCTTTCTTT,CSARARTEAFF
TRBV29-1,TRBJ2-1,.,.,TGCAGCGTTGTTGGTAACAGGGCCCCTAACTACAATGAGCAGTTCTTC,CSVVGNRAPNYNEQFF
TRBV7-2,TRBJ2-1,TRBD2,.,TGTGCCAGCAGTCTCCCGGGACTAACCTACAATGAGCAGTTCTTC,CASSLPGLTYNEQFF
TRBV19,TRBJ2-6,.,.,TGTGCCAGTAGTATAGATCGTGGGGCCAACGTCCTGACTTTC,CASSIDRGANVLTF
TRBV19,TRBJ2-1,.,.,TGTGCCAGTAGTATAGTCTCTGAAGCCCAGCGGAACTACAATGAGCAGTTCTTC,CASSIVSEAQRNYNEQFF
TRBV5-4,TRBJ2-5,.,.,TGTGCCAGCAGCTTCGGCAGCCAAGAGACCCAGTACTTC,CASSFGSQETQYF
TRBV5-6,TRBJ1-6,.,.,TGTGCCAGCAGCCCCTCGTGGCGGAATTCACCCCTCCACTTT,CASSPSWRNSPLHF
TRBV5-1,TRBJ1-2,.,.,TGCGCCAGCAGCTTGGGCGGCGGCGGAGGCTACACCTTC,CASSLGGGGGYTF
TRBV18,TRBJ1-6,TRBD1,.,TGTGCCAGCTCACCGGACAGGGGAGGGTCACCCCTCCACTTT,CASSPDRGGSPLHF
TRBV6-6,TRBJ1-5,TRBD1,.,TGTGCCAGCAGTCGAGGCAGGGGGATCGACAATCAGCCCCAGCATTTT,CASSRGRGIDNQPQHF
TRBV7-2,TRBJ1-2,.,.,TGTGCCAGCAGCTTTACGGGGGACGGCTACACCTTC,CASSFTGDGYTF
TRBV5-1,TRBJ2-5,.,.,TGCGCCAGCACCACTCAAGAGACCCAGTACTTC,CASTTQETQYF
TRBV9,TRBJ2-1,TRBD2,.,TGTGCCAGCAGCAACCGACTAGCGGAGACAAACAATGAGCAGTTCTTC,CASSNRLAETNNEQFF
TRBV18,TRBJ2-7,.,.,TGTGCCAGCTCACCCGAGCAGGGCTCCTACGAGCAGTACTTC,CASSPEQGSYEQYF
TRBV27,TRBJ2-7,TRBD2,.,TGTGCCAGCAGCCCCCGAGGACTAGCGGTCTTGGGTAACACCTACGAGCAGTACTTC,CASSPRGLAVLGNTYEQYF
TRBV28,TRBJ2-7,TRBD2,.,TGTGCCAGCATTCCTAGCGGAGTGTACGAGCAGTACTTC,CASIPSGVYEQYF
TRBV7-9,TRBJ2-3,.,.,TGTGCCAGCAGCTTAGGTTCGGGCACAGATACGCAGTATTTT,CASSLGSGTDTQYF
TRBV15,TRBJ1-1,TRBD1,few,TGTGCCACCAGCTTAACGGGACAGGGCAACACTGAAGCTTTCTTT,CATSLTGQGNTEAFF
TRBV25-1,TRBJ2-1,.,.,TGTGCCAGCAGTCTAGGACGGTACAATGAGCAGTTCTTC,CASSLGRYNEQFF